The table lists the clone carrying this T cell receptor (beta chain) with a few counts. Its target is not known. This entry is derived from a study of siplizumab effects on memory and regulatory T cells. General study findings and limits: Sequences below about 10^-5 frequency were poorly captured, limiting mapping of alloreactive clones. The drug siplizumab significantly decreased the alloreactive sequences that could be traced to unstimulated CD4+ memory cells. Naive T cells appeared more varied than memory cells and looked like key alloresponse contributors.

CDR1 WSHSY and CDR2 SAAADI come from the germline V gene. J gave up 2 bases and V 6 bases, and 1 base lay outside the gene matches. The CDR3 runs to 13 residues. Measured with immunoSEQ multiplex PCR; TCRdb has only the in-frame clones, and not every one. The repertoire holds some 100,000 clones, with 92% as singletons. V gene TRBV10-2 combines with J gene TRBJ2-1; 7 bases agree with TRBD1. Material: Tregs sorted from blood. This sequence originates from a human donor in good health. For the CDR3, the DNA is TGCGCCAGCAGCGGGACAGCCTACAATGAGCAGTTCTTC. Its protein is CASSGTAYNEQFF.